These 22 T cell receptor beta chains were all obtained from the same sample, sequenced in a study of T cell repertoires in cytomegalovirus infection. TCRdb itself ran the reads through MiXCR, one entry per CDR3 protein. The data hold hundreds of thousands of distinct CDR3 sequences, with around 30% observed a single time. Which antigens these TCRs recognize remains unknown. Material: cultured PBMCs, obtained from culture after CMV antigen stimulation. Receptor source: a human donor in good health (CMV status not recorded). Some clones in this sample may be carry-over from other donors' samples.

This clonotype was counted between two and nine times. The V and J genes are TRBV2 and TRBJ1-2, with D uncertain. The CDR3 sequence is 12 residues long. V was pared by 9 bases and J by 4 bases, with 12 bases between. The germline V gene encodes CDR1 SNHLY and CDR2 FYNNEI. The CDR3 sequence is CASLDGSYGYTF. The CDR3 DNA reads as TGTGCCAGTTTGGACGGTAGCTATGGCTACACCTTC.

The chain recombines TRBV7-9 with TRBJ2-5, with TRBD1 matching 7 bases. Germline CDR1 SEHNR, CDR2 FQNEAQ (reference sequence). The CDR3 extends over 17 amino acids. Unmatched junction bases numbered 18, after V lost 6 bases and J lost 5 bases. The chain's CDR3 is CASSSTHNQGDRETQYF. The CDR3 bases are TGTGCCAGCAGTTCGACTCACAATCAGGGGGACCGGGAGACCCAGTACTTC.

The chain carries TRBV12-3 or TRBV12-4 and TRBJ1-2; unclear D gene. Deletions cut 3 bases from V and 5 bases from J, with 10 bases between. The CDR3 is 13 amino acids. The CDR3 sequence is CASSFSVIYGYTF. In DNA form, the CDR3 reads TGTGCCAGCAGTTTTTCGGTTATATATGGCTACACCTTC.

This clonotype was observed a few times. The rearrangement links TRBV19 to TRBJ2-1; TRBD2 aligns across 9 bases. V shed 5 bases and J 7 bases; nucleotides not matched to a gene: 9. Germline V gene lookup returns CDR1 LNHDA and CDR2 SQIVND (reference sequence). The CDR3 loop spans 15 amino acids. The CDR3 DNA follows: TGTGCCAGTAGTCCCCCCGGGACTAGCCGTAATGAGCAGTTCTTC. Translated, it gives CASSPPGTSRNEQFF.

The chain is built from TRBV7-9 and TRBJ1-6; no clear D. V lost 4 bases to trimming and J lost 7 bases, with 11 bases between them. This CDR3 contains 14 residues. Germline V gene lookup returns CDR1 SEHNR and CDR2 FQNEAQ (reference sequence). The DNA for the CDR3 is TGTGCCAGCAGCTCCGGGTCGTCGAATTCACCCCTCCACTTT. It translates to CASSSGSSNSPLHF.

The V and J genes are TRBV6-1 and TRBJ2-1; D might be TRBD1 (6 bases). With 3 bases removed from V and 6 bases from J, the gap between germline ends came to 18 bases. CDR1 and CDR2 (germline): MNHNS, SASEGT. The CDR3 is 16 residues long. The CDR3 protein is CASSDIGDRFGNEQFF. CDR3 DNA: TGTGCCAGCAGTGATATCGGCGACAGGTTTGGCAATGAGCAGTTCTTC.

For the CDR3, the DNA is TGTGCCAGCAGTTTCTATGCCTACGAGCAGTACTTC. The encoded protein is CASSFYAYEQYF. The chain employs TRBV28 and TRBJ2-7; D is ambiguous. The V end was cut by 3 bases, the J end by 2 bases, with 5 bases between. The CDR3 runs to 12 residues. The germline CDR1 and CDR2 sequences are MDHEN and SYDVKM.

The rearrangement links TRBV27 to TRBJ2-1, with 8 bases aligning to TRBD1. The V gene end was trimmed by 1 base and the J gene end by 2 bases; junction bases not matched to a gene: 4. CDR3 length: 16 residues. The germline V gene has CDR1 MNHEY and CDR2 SMNVEV (reference sequence). The CDR3 loop is CASSLWYRGAYNEQFF. CDR3 coding DNA: TGTGCCAGCAGTTTATGGTACAGGGGGGCCTACAATGAGCAGTTCTTC.

The rearrangement links TRBV19 to TRBJ2-7; TRBD1 agrees at 7 bases. Trimming cost V 6 bases and J 0 bases; bases outside gene matches: 5. Per germline, CDR1 LNHDA and CDR2 SQIVND (reference sequence). The CDR3 totals 14 residues. Here the CDR3 reads CASRTGPYSYEQYF. For the CDR3, the DNA is TGTGCCAGTAGGACAGGGCCTTACTCCTACGAGCAGTACTTC.

This clonotype occurred a few times. The V call is TRBV19, the J call TRBJ2-1; 7 nucleotides align to TRBD2. This CDR3 region has 17 residues. V was clipped by 3 bases and J by 0 bases; unmatched bases: 8. The germline V gene has CDR1 LNHDA and CDR2 SQIVND (reference sequence). The CDR3 spells CASSIVAGKPSYNEQFF. The CDR3 coding sequence is TGTGCCAGTAGTATCGTAGCGGGTAAGCCCTCCTACAATGAGCAGTTCTTC.

This clonotype was found a few times. This chain connects TRBV5-5 to TRBJ2-1; 8 bases map to TRBD2. With 0 bases clipped from V and 8 bases from J, the junction kept 4 bases outside the gene matches. Germline CDR1 reads SGHKS; CDR2 reads YYEKEE (reference sequence). The CDR3 sequence is 14 residues long. The CDR3: CASSLGGGRDEQFF. CDR3 nucleotides: TGTGCCAGCAGCTTGGGCGGGGGGAGGGATGAGCAGTTCTTC. Together with reference TRBV5-5 and TRBJ2-1, the CDR3 gives the full variable domain: DAGVTQSPTHLIKTRGQQVTLRCSPISGHKSVSWYQQVLGQGPQFIFQYYEKEERGRGNFPDRFSARQFPNYSSELNVNALLLGDSALYLCASSLGGGRDEQFFGPGTRLTVL.

V usage is TRBV5-6 and J usage is TRBJ2-3; D call uncertain. V was trimmed by 3 bases and J by 5 bases, leaving 10 bases between them. This CDR3 comprises 13 residues. From germline, CDR1 is SGHDT and CDR2 YYEEEE. CDR3 bases: TGTGCCAGCAGCTCCAGACCCGTAGATACGCAGTATTTT. Protein product: CASSSRPVDTQYF. The whole variable domain, remainder taken from reference TRBV5-6 and TRBJ2-3, is DAGVTQSPTHLIKTRGQQVTLRCSPKSGHDTVSWYQQALGQGPQFIFQYYEEEERQRGNFPDRFSGHQFPNYSSELNVNALLLGDSALYLCASSSRPVDTQYFGPGTRLTVL.

The rearrangement links TRBV5-6 to TRBJ2-1, with D perhaps matching TRBD1 or TRBD2 (5 bases each). Germline loops: CDR1 SGHDT, CDR2 YYEEEE. V was clipped by 1 base and J by 6 bases, with 14 bases between them. The CDR3 extends over 15 amino acids. CDR3 sequence reads: CASSLWGSGGNEQFF. The CDR3 nucleotides are TGTGCCAGCAGCTTGTGGGGGAGTGGCGGCAATGAGCAGTTCTTC.

This clonotype was observed a single time. The germline gene is not matched at one end of the junction; a read error may be the cause. The CDR3 protein is CSARDGSRGYYGYSF. The CDR3 nucleotides read TGCAGTGCCAGGGACGGATCAAGGGGGTACTATGGCTACTCCTTC. The rearrangement joins TRBV20-1 to TRBJ1-2, with D tentatively TRBD1 (6 bases). CDR1 and CDR2 from the germline V gene are DFQATT and SNEGSKA (reference sequence). The CDR3 is made up of 15 amino acids.

The sample holds many counts of this clonotype. The genes are TRBV7-2 and TRBJ2-2; no reliable D call. The CDR3 spans 11 residues. Germline V gene lookup returns CDR1 SGHTA and CDR2 FQGNSA. Trimming cost V 4 bases and J 8 bases, with 5 bases left between them. The CDR3 here is CASSSVGELFF. Here the CDR3 DNA reads TGTGCCAGCAGCTCGGTTGGGGAGCTGTTTTTT.

This chain connects TRBV7-2 to TRBJ2-3; TRBD2 matches 8 bases. Looked up from germline, CDR1 is SGHTA and CDR2 is FQGNSA. The trim removed 5 bases at V and 4 bases at J, leaving 8 bases unmatched. The CDR3 spans 15 residues. CDR3 DNA sequence: TGTGCCAGCAGCGCACTGCGGGGGGCTGCAGATACGCAGTATTTT. Translation gives CASSALRGAADTQYF.

This clonotype was detected a few times. The chain is built from TRBV7-8 and TRBJ2-2; TRBD2 is a possible D gene (5 bases). Trimming took off 6 bases at V and 6 bases at J, with 20 bases between the two ends. CDR1 and CDR2 from the germline V gene are SGHVS and FQNEAQ. CDR3 length equals 16 residues. Written as DNA, the CDR3 is TGTGCCAGCAGAGAACGGGAAGCCCGAGGGTCCGGGGAGCTGTTTTTT. Translation gives CASREREARGSGELFF.

J is TRBJ1-4 and V is TRBV28; 9 bases align to TRBD1. Germline CDR1 reads MDHEN; CDR2 reads SYDVKM. This CDR3 has 16 amino acids. With 6 bases clipped from V and 7 bases from J, the junction kept 12 bases outside the gene matches. The chain's CDR3 is CASSPDYGQGTEKLFF. DNA of the CDR3: TGTGCCAGCAGCCCCGATTACGGACAGGGGACTGAAAAACTGTTTTTT.

This clonotype was detected many times. The chain combines TRBV7-2 with TRBJ2-1; 8 bases align to TRBD2. CDR1 SGHTA and CDR2 FQGNSA come from the germline V gene. J lost 6 bases, V lost 5 bases, and 9 bases had no gene match. The CDR3 totals 15 residues. CDR3 protein: CASSRDPTSGNEQFF. The CDR3 nucleotides read TGTGCCAGCAGCCGAGATCCCACTAGCGGCAATGAGCAGTTCTTC.

The genes are TRBV6-5 and TRBJ1-1; D gene ambiguous. Trimming cost V 2 bases and J 6 bases, with 16 bases left between them. Germline V CDR1 and CDR2: MNHEY, SVGAGI. The CDR3 spans 15 residues. The CDR3 reads CASSYPGVGSAEAFF. CDR3 DNA: TGTGCCAGCAGTTACCCCGGGGTGGGTAGTGCTGAAGCTTTCTTT.

In DNA form, the CDR3 reads TGCGCCAGCAGCCAAACCGGACAGGACTATGGCTACACCTTC. Residues: CASSQTGQDYGYTF. V and J are TRBV4-1 and TRBJ1-2; 7 nucleotides align to TRBD1. Germline values: CDR1 MGHRA, CDR2 YSYEKL. This CDR3 is 14 amino acids long. The J segment lost 3 bases and the V segment lost 2 bases, leaving 3 bases of the junction unmatched.

There are many counts of this clonotype. J is TRBJ1-3 and V is TRBV7-2; 8 bases map to TRBD1. CDR3 length: 14 residues. V dropped 1 base and J dropped 5; count of bases not matched to a gene: 1. In germline, CDR1 is SGHTA, CDR2 FQGNSA. The CDR3 sequence: CASSLGTGRNTIYF. DNA for the CDR3: TGTGCCAGCAGCTTAGGGACAGGGAGAAACACCATATATTTT.